These 21 T cell receptor beta chains came from one sample sequenced in a study of cytomegalovirus exposure and HLA in healthy donors. Here immunoSEQ multiplex PCR was the method, and the copy in TCRdb shows in-frame clones only, minus some. The repertoire holds about 60,000 clones, with around 96% as singletons. The source material was PBMCs. The source is a man in his late teens or twenties in good health and CMV-seronegative.

This chain joins TRBV2 and TRBJ2-1; D uncertain. Germline assignment: CDR1 SNHLY and CDR2 FYNNEI. V lost 8 bases to trimming and J lost 9 bases, with 14 bases between them. This CDR3 spans 12 amino acids. CDR3 sequence reads: CASGFIAAEQFF. The CDR3 nucleotides read TGTGCCAGCGGGTTTATAGCAGCTGAGCAGTTCTTC.

In its sample, this clone was seen once. This rearrangement joins TRBV11-2 to TRBJ2-7, with D perhaps matching TRBD2 (5 bases). Germline-derived CDR1 and CDR2 are SGHAT and FQNNGV. This CDR3 is 15 amino acids long. Deletions cut 5 bases from V and 2 bases from J, with 16 bases between. Here the CDR3 reads CASSPLTGWTYEQYF. CDR3 nucleotides: TGTGCCAGCAGCCCACTGACGGGGTGGACCTACGAGCAGTACTTC.

This chain links TRBV4-1 with TRBJ1-5, with TRBD1 matching over 7 bases. The V gene end was trimmed by 3 bases and the J gene end by 6 bases; junction bases not matched to a gene: 8. Germline V gene sequence: CDR1 MGHRA, CDR2 YSYEKL. The CDR3 has 15 amino acids. This chain's CDR3 is CASSHPTGVRQPQHF. CDR3 DNA sequence: TGCGCCAGCAGCCACCCTACAGGGGTTCGTCAGCCCCAGCATTTT.

The rearrangement links TRBV5-4 to TRBJ2-5; a weak D match, TRBD2 (6 bases). Germline-derived CDR1 and CDR2 are SGHNT and YYREEE (reference sequence). This CDR3 has 15 residues. Trimming removed 0 bases from V and 3 bases from J, with 12 bases in between. The DNA for the CDR3 is TGTGCCAGCAGCTTGGGCGGGGTCCAGAAAGAGACCCAGTACTTC. Protein product: CASSLGGVQKETQYF.

This clone has just one count. This CDR3 is CASSFTTNYGYTF. CDR3 in DNA: TGTGCCAGCAGTTTTACAACTAACTATGGCTACACCTTC. V usage is TRBV6-5 and J usage is TRBJ1-2; D is uncertain. This CDR3 is 13 amino acids long. Germline assignment: CDR1 MNHEY and CDR2 SVGAGI. With 4 bases removed from V and 0 bases from J, the gap between germline ends came to 6 bases.

The rearrangement joins TRBV5-6 to TRBJ2-1, with TRBD2 as a possible D gene (5 bases). The V end was cut by 4 bases, the J end by 14 bases, with 19 bases between. The V gene's germline CDR1 is SGHDT and CDR2 YYEEEE. The CDR3 has 13 amino acids. The CDR3 nucleotides are TGTGCCAGCAGCCCTTACGGGCTCCCCGGGAAGTTCTTC. It is translated as CASSPYGLPGKFF.

The V and J genes are TRBV30 and TRBJ2-3; TRBD2 matches at 14 bases. Germline loops: CDR1 GTSNPN, CDR2 SVGIG (reference sequence). V shed 0 bases and J 2 bases; nucleotides not matched to a gene: 16. This CDR3 has 21 amino acids. The CDR3 DNA reads as TGTGCCTGGAGTGTACGGGTTTGGACTAGCGGGGGGCCGGATATCACAGATACGCAGTATTTT. As protein: CAWSVRVWTSGGPDITDTQYF.

The chain recombines TRBV28 with TRBJ2-1; 9 bases match TRBD2. Germline V gives CDR1 MDHEN, CDR2 SYDVKM. This CDR3 is 16 amino acids long. V gave up 6 bases and J gave up 0 bases; unmatched junction bases: 6. In DNA, the CDR3 is TGTGCCAGCAGCCTAGCGGGGCGGAGCTCCTACAATGAGCAGTTCTTC. Residues: CASSLAGRSSYNEQFF.

This clone has just one count. The chain has TRBV30 and TRBJ1-5, with a tentative D call TRBD1 (5 bases). This CDR3 is built from 17 residues. Germline V gene lookup returns CDR1 GTSNPN and CDR2 SVGIG (reference sequence). V shed 0 bases and J shed 5 bases, with 20 bases lying between them. In nucleotides, the CDR3 is TGTGCCTGGAGTGTACGGCAGGGAGGGATACTAGATCAGCCCCAGCATTTT. Encoded protein: CAWSVRQGGILDQPQHF.

The V gene is TRBV7-2, the J gene TRBJ2-2, with 9 bases fitting TRBD1. The V gene's germline CDR1 is SGHTA and CDR2 FQGNSA. The trim removed 5 bases at V and 6 bases at J, leaving 13 bases unmatched. This CDR3 contains 17 residues. Written as DNA, the CDR3 is TGTGCCAGCAGCGTCGAACAGGGGGCGCGAGGTGCCGGGGAGCTGTTTTTT. Translating gives CASSVEQGARGAGELFF. Based on the CDR3 plus reference TRBV7-2 and TRBJ2-2, the full variable domain is GAGVSQSPSNKVTEKGKDVELRCDPISGHTALYWYRQSLGQGLEFLIYFQGNSAPDKSGLPSDRFSAERTGGSVSTLTIQRTQQEDSAVYLCASSVEQGARGAGELFFGEGSRLTVL.

The V call is TRBV28, the J call TRBJ2-7; D might be TRBD1 (5 bases). The CDR3 runs 13 residues. Trimming took off 3 bases at V and 1 base at J, with 7 bases between the two ends. The germline V gene has CDR1 MDHEN and CDR2 SYDVKM. The CDR3 DNA reads TGTGCCAGCAGTTTTAGGACATCCTACGAGCAGTACTTC. Amino acid sequence: CASSFRTSYEQYF.

This clone was picked up one time. This chain uses TRBV6-5 with TRBJ2-1; tentative D call: TRBD2 (5 bases). Trimming stripped 4 bases from V and 4 bases from J, with 14 bases between. CDR3 size: 15 residues. CDR1 and CDR2 (germline): MNHEY, SVGAGI. CDR3 in DNA: TGTGCCAGCAGTTTGTTTCCCAGCGGATACAATGAGCAGTTCTTC. This translates into CASSLFPSGYNEQFF.

This chain uses TRBV28 with TRBJ2-1; 10 nucleotides agree with TRBD2. The CDR3 contains 17 residues. Germline loops: CDR1 MDHEN, CDR2 SYDVKM. Trimming took 9 bases from V and 1 from J; bases not matched to a gene: 12. CDR3 DNA sequence: TGTGCCAGTCATAGTGGACAGGGACTAGCGTCCTACAATGAGCAGTTCTTC. Its translation is CASHSGQGLASYNEQFF.

A word on this clone: The CDR3 end shows no conserved phenylalanine or tryptophan, and so a read error is likely. This chain uses TRBV4-1 with TRBJ2-4; 7 bases map to TRBD2. With 0 bases clipped from V and 6 bases from J, the junction kept 5 bases outside the gene matches. Germline V gives CDR1 MGHRA, CDR2 YSYEKL. This CDR3 spans 15 amino acids. The CDR3: CASSQDAPGGNIQYL. CDR3 bases: TGCGCCAGCAGCCAAGACGCCCCGGGGGGAAACATTCAGTACCTC.

This clone showed up just once. The chain has TRBV11-1 and TRBJ2-3; 7 bases fit TRBD2. J lost 5 bases, V lost 4 bases, and 12 bases had no gene match. This CDR3 spans 16 amino acids. Germline V gives CDR1 SGHAT, CDR2 FQDESV (reference sequence). The CDR3 loop reads CASSWGSGPGEDTQYF. The CDR3 nucleotides are TGTGCCAGCAGCTGGGGTAGCGGGCCCGGAGAAGATACGCAGTATTTT.

The gene calls are TRBV4-1 and TRBJ1-2; 9 bases are a match to TRBD1. CDR3 length equals 15 residues. Per germline, CDR1 MGHRA and CDR2 YSYEKL. Losses at the gene ends were 6 bases for V and 1 base for J; bases not matched to a gene: 6. CDR3 loop: CASRTDRGSNYGYTF. The CDR3 nucleotides are TGCGCCAGCAGAACTGACAGGGGGAGTAACTATGGCTACACCTTC.

The chain uses TRBV11-2 and TRBJ2-1; 10 bases line up with TRBD2. This CDR3 has 15 amino acids. CDR1 is SGHAT, CDR2 FQNNGV, per germline. The trim removed 4 bases at V and 14 bases at J, leaving 14 bases unmatched. CDR3 nucleotides: TGTGCCAGCAGCTCACTATCTTTGGCTAGCGGGAGTAAGTTCTTC. Amino acid sequence: CASSSLSLASGSKFF.

The V and J genes are TRBV5-4 and TRBJ2-5; the D gene is possibly TRBD1 (8 bases). The V gene's germline CDR1 is SGHNT and CDR2 YYREEE (reference sequence). V was pared by 6 bases and J by 3 bases, with 18 bases between. The CDR3 spans 15 residues. CDR3 in amino acids: CASTSRGRGKETQYF. As DNA, the CDR3 is TGTGCCAGCACGAGCAGGGGGCGGGGGAAAGAGACCCAGTACTTC.

This clone was observed a single time. The chain recombines TRBV28 with TRBJ2-7; 10 bases map to TRBD1. This CDR3 spans 14 amino acids. V was clipped by 5 bases and J by 2 bases; unmatched bases: 3. The germline V gene has CDR1 MDHEN and CDR2 SYDVKM. The DNA for the CDR3 is TGTGCCAGCAGTAATGGACAGGGGGCCTACGAGCAGTACTTC. Encoded protein: CASSNGQGAYEQYF.

The rearrangement uses TRBV21-1 and TRBJ1-4. TRBV21-1 corresponds to a pseudogene. CDR3 length: 19 amino acids. CDR3 protein: CASSKPCGVWPTTNEKLFF. The CDR3 DNA reads as TGTGCCAGCAGCAAACCCTGCGGGGTTTGGCCCACAACTAATGAAAAACTGTTTTTT.

The rearrangement uses TRBV19 and TRBJ2-3, with a possible D match to TRBD1 (5 bases). The CDR3 loop spans 14 amino acids. From germline, CDR1 is LNHDA and CDR2 SQIVND (reference sequence). Trimming removed 5 bases at V and 6 bases at J, with 15 bases between. The CDR3 sequence: CASSVRTQGDTQYF. CDR3 sequence (DNA): TGTGCCAGTAGTGTGCGAACGCAGGGTGATACGCAGTATTTT. The full variable domain, with the rest looked up from reference TRBV19 and TRBJ2-3, is DGGITQSPKYLFRKEGQNVTLSCEQNLNHDAMYWYRQDPGQGLRLIYYSQIVNDFQKGDIAEGYSVSREKKESFPLTVTSAQKNPTAFYLCASSVRTQGDTQYFGPGTRLTVL.